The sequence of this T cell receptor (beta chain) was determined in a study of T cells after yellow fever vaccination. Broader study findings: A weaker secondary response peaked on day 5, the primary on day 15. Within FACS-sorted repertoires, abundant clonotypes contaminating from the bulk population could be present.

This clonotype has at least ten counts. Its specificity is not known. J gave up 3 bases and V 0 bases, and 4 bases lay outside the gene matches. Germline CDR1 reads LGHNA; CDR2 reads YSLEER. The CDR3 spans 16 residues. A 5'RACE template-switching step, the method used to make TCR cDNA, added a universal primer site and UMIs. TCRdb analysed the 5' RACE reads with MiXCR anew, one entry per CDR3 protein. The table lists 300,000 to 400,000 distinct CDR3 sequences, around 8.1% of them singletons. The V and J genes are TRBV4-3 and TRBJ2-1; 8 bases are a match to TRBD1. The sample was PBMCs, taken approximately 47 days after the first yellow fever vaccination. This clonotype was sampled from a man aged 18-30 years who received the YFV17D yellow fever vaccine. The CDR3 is CASSQDADRDYNEQFF. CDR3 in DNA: TGCGCCAGCAGCCAAGATGCGGACAGGGACTACAATGAGCAGTTCTTC.